This TCR beta chain was recorded in a study of T cell changes during pregnancy in multiple sclerosis. Germline values: CDR1 MNHEY, CDR2 SMNVEV (reference sequence). The CDR3 spans 13 residues. V trimming: 6 bases; J trimming: 7 bases; junction bases outside the gene matches: 8. Produced via immunoSEQ multiplex PCR; TCRdb's table is partial and in-frame only. This table has roughly 90,000 clones, around 93% appearing once. The clonotype comes from a female donor with multiple sclerosis, enrolled in a pregnancy study. The specimen comprised peripheral blood, sampled in the first trimester of pregnancy. The chain uses TRBV27 and TRBJ1-2, with TRBD1 matching over 7 bases. The CDR3 DNA reads TGTGCCAGCAGCTTAGGGGGCCTCAGTGGCTACACCTTC. Translated: CASSLGGLSGYTF.